These 8 T cell receptor beta chains came from one sample sequenced in a study of radiation and T cells in renal cell carcinoma. Time point in this sample: baseline pretreatment blood. Treatment described: 15 Gy SBRT to primary tumor, nephrectomy 4 weeks later. Repertoires were generated with immunoSEQ multiplex PCR, while TCRdb's copy carries only in-frame clones and drops some. The sample shows some 150,000 clones, approximately 90% of them seen only once. The material sequenced was blood, taken from a patient whose treatment included radiotherapy and nephrectomy. These receptors were obtained from a woman between 45 and 60 years old with renal cell carcinoma.

The rearrangement joins TRBV11-3 to TRBJ2-7; possible D gene TRBD1, 6 bases. There are 11 residues in the CDR3. Germline V gene data show CDR1 as SGHNT and CDR2 as YENEEA. The V end lost 4 bases, the J end lost 7 bases, and 8 bases lay between the germline ends. CDR3: CASSSTGEQYF. CDR3 DNA: TGTGCCAGCAGCTCAACAGGGGAGCAGTACTTC. Looking up the rest from reference TRBV11-3 and TRBJ2-7 gives the full variable domain: EAGVVQSPRYKIIEKKQPVAFWCNPISGHNTLYWYLQNLGQGPELLIRYENEEAVDDSQLPKDRFSAERLKGVDSTLKIQPAELGDSAVYLCASSSTGEQYFGPGTRLTVT.

V usage is TRBV6-5 and J usage is TRBJ1-1; the D gene is possibly TRBD1 (5 bases). The CDR3 loop spans 14 amino acids. V lost 2 bases to trimming and J lost 6 bases, with 13 bases between them. Germline CDR1 is MNHEY and CDR2 is SVGAGI. DNA for the CDR3: TGTGCCAGCAGTTACGCCGGGGGTGGGGCTGAAGCTTTCTTT. Its protein product is CASSYAGGGAEAFF.

CDR3 bases: TGTGCCAGCAGCGTACAGGGGGCCTGGAACACTGAAGCTTTCTTT. The encoded protein is CASSVQGAWNTEAFF. This chain joins TRBV9 and TRBJ1-1, with 8 bases identical to TRBD1. Germline lookup yields CDR1 SGDLS and CDR2 YYNGEE. The V and J ends lost 1 base and 1 base, in that order; junction bases with no gene match: 3. The CDR3 is 15 residues long. Filled out from reference TRBV9 and TRBJ1-1, the complete variable domain reads DSGVTQTPKHLITATGQRVTLRCSPRSGDLSVYWYQQSLDQGLQFLIQYYNGEERAKGNILERFSAQQFPDLHSELNLSSLELGDSALYFCASSVQGAWNTEAFFGQGTRLTVV.

CDR3 nucleotide sequence: TGTGCCATCAGTGAAAGGGACGTAGAAGGCTCCGAGCAGTACTTC. This sequence encodes CAISERDVEGSEQYF. This rearrangement joins TRBV10-3 to TRBJ2-7; D might be TRBD1 or TRBD2, each matching 5 bases. This CDR3 spans 15 amino acids. V was shortened by 3 bases and J by 6 bases, with 18 bases between the two germline ends. CDR1 is ENHRY, CDR2 SYGVKD, per germline.

The chain combines TRBV2 with TRBJ2-1; 13 nucleotides match TRBD2. J gave up 6 bases and V 6 bases, and 5 bases lay outside the gene matches. Germline V gives CDR1 SNHLY, CDR2 FYNNEI. The CDR3 sequence is 15 residues long. CDR3 residues: CASREGLAGRNEQFF. DNA for the CDR3: TGTGCCAGCAGGGAGGGACTAGCGGGGCGCAATGAGCAGTTCTTC.

The CDR3 spells CASSVGGGNTGELFF. The CDR3, as DNA: TGCGCCAGCAGCGTGGGAGGGGGCAACACCGGGGAGCTGTTTTTT. The V gene is TRBV5-1, the J gene TRBJ2-2, with D perhaps being TRBD1 or TRBD2 (7 bases each). Looked up from germline, CDR1 is SGHRS and CDR2 is YFSETQ. The CDR3 is 15 amino acids. Trimming cost V 4 bases and J 2 bases, with 12 bases left between them.

This clone was counted once. This chain links TRBV19 with TRBJ2-2; D perhaps matches TRBD2 (6 bases). Germline assignment: CDR1 LNHDA and CDR2 SQIVND (reference sequence). This CDR3 contains 16 residues. V was pared by 10 bases and J by 4 bases, with 22 bases between. CDR3 region: CATRITGLEVTGELFF. As DNA, the CDR3 is TGTGCCACACGGATCACGGGACTCGAAGTCACCGGGGAGCTGTTTTTT.

The chain has TRBV10-2 and TRBJ2-7; 10 bases are a match to TRBD1. CDR1 is WSHSY and CDR2 is SAAADI in the germline V gene. J lost 4 bases, V lost 6 bases, and 9 bases had no gene match. CDR3 length equals 15 residues. The CDR3, as DNA: TGCGCCAGCAGGGGCTCTAGGGACAGGGGTTACGAGCAGTACTTC. This encodes CASRGSRDRGYEQYF.